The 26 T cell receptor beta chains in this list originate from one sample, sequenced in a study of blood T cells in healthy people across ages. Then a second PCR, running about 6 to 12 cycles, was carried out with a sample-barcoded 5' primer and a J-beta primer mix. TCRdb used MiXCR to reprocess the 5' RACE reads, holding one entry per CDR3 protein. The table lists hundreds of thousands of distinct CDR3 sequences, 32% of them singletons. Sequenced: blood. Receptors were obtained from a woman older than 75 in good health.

The CDR3 spells CSAYSQARTEAFF. In DNA form, the CDR3 reads TGCAGTGCCTACTCACAGGCGCGAACTGAAGCTTTCTTT. V gene TRBV20-1 combines with J gene TRBJ1-1, with D possibly being TRBD1 (5 bases). This CDR3 has 13 amino acids. Germline V gives CDR1 DFQATT, CDR2 SNEGSKA (reference sequence). Trimming took 6 bases from V and 5 from J, leaving 16 bases between them.

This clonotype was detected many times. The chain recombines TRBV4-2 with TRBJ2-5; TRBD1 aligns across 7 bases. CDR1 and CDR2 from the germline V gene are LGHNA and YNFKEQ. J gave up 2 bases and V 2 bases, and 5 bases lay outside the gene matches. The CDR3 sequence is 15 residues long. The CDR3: CASSQNVRGQETQYF. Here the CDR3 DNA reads TGTGCCAGCAGCCAAAATGTCAGGGGGCAAGAGACCCAGTACTTC.

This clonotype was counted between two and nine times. The CDR3 loop reads CASVPGQTNTGELFF. CDR3 DNA: TGTGCCAGCGTACCGGGACAGACGAACACCGGGGAGCTGTTTTTT. The chain employs TRBV2 and TRBJ2-2; 7 nucleotides match TRBD1. Trimming removed 8 bases from V and 0 bases from J; junction bases left unmatched: 6. CDR1 is SNHLY, CDR2 FYNNEI, per germline. The CDR3 is 15 amino acids.

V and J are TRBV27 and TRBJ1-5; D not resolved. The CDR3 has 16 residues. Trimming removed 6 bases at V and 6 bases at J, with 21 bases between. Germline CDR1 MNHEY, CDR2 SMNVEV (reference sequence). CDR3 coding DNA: TGTGCCAGCAGCCTAACCCTTCCATTCGCGGCTCAGCCCCAGCATTTT. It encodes CASSLTLPFAAQPQHF.

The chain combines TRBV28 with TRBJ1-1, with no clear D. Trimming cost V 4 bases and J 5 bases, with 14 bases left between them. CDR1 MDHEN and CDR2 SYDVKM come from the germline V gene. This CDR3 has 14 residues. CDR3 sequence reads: CASSSGLRRTEAFF. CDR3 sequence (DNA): TGTGCCAGCAGTTCCGGACTCCGCAGGACTGAAGCTTTCTTT.

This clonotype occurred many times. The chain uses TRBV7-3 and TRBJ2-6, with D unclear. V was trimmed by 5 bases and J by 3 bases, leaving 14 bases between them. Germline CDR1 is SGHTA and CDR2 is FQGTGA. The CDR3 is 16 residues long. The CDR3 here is CASSPWAGRGANVLTF. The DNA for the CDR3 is TGTGCCAGCAGCCCGTGGGCTGGTCGTGGGGCCAACGTCCTGACTTTC.

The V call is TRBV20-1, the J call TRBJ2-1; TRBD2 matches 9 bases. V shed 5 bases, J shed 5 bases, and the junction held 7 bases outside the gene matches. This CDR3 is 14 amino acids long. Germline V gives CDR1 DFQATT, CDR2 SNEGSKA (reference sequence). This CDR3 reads CSASGLARHNEQFF. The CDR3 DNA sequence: TGCAGTGCTTCCGGACTAGCGAGACACAATGAGCAGTTCTTC.

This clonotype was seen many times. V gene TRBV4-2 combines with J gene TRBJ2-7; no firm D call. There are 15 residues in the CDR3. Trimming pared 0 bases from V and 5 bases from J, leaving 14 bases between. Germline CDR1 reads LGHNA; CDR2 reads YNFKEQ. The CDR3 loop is CASSQESGSEHEQYF. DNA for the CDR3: TGTGCCAGCAGCCAAGAGTCGGGCTCCGAACACGAGCAGTACTTC.

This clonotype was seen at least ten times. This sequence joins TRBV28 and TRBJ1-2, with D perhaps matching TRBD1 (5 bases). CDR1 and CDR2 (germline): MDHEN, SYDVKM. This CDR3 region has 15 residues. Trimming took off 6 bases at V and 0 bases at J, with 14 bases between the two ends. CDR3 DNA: TGTGCCAGCAGCGGGACCGGGCCTGCTAACTATGGCTACACCTTC. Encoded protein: CASSGTGPANYGYTF.

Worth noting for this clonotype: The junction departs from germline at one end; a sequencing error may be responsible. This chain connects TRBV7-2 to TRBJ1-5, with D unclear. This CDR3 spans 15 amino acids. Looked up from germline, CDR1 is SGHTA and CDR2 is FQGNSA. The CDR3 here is CASCLSRGGNQPQHF. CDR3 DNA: TGTGCCAGCTGCTTATCGCGAGGTGGCAATCAGCCCCAGCATTTT.

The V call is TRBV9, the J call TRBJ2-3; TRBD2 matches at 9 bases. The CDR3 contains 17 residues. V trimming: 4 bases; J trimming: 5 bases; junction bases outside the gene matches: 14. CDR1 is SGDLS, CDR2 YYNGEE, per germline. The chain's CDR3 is CASSLESLAGAGDTQYF. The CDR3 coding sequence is TGTGCCAGCAGCTTGGAGTCGTTAGCGGGGGCGGGAGATACGCAGTATTTT.

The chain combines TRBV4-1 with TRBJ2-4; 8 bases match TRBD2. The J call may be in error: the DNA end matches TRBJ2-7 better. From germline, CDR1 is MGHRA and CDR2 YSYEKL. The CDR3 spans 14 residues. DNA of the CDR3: TGCGCCAGCGCGACTAGCGCGAGCTCCTACGAGCAGTACTTC. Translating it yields CASATSASSYEQYF.

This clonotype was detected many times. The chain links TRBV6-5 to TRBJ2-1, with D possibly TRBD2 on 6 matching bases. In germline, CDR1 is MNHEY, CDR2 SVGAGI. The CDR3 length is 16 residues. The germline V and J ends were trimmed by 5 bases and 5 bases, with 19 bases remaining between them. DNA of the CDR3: TGTGCCAGCAGTCGCCTAGGTAGCGGACGAAACAATGAGCAGTTCTTC. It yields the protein CASSRLGSGRNNEQFF.

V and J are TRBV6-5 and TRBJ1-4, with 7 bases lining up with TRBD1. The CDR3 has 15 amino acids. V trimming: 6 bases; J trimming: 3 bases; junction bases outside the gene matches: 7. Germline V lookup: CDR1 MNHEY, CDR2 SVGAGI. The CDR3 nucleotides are TGTGCCAGCAGGCGCCGACAGGGTCCTAATGAAAAACTGTTTTTT. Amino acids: CASRRRQGPNEKLFF.

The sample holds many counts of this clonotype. CDR3 sequence reads: CSAGPGGLAMDYEQYF. The CDR3 nucleotides are TGCAGTGCTGGCCCGGGGGGGCTAGCGATGGATTACGAGCAGTACTTC. The chain carries TRBV20-1 and TRBJ2-7, with 8 bases lining up with TRBD2. The CDR3 length is 16 residues. V shed 5 bases, J shed 4 bases, and the junction held 16 bases outside the gene matches. From germline, CDR1 is DFQATT and CDR2 SNEGSKA (reference sequence).

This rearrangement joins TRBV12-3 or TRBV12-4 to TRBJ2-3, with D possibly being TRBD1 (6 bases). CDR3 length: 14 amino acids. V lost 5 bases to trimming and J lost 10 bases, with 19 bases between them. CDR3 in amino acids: CASSPGTRADAQYF. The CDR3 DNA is TGTGCCAGCAGTCCAGGGACAAGGGCCGATGCGCAGTATTTT.

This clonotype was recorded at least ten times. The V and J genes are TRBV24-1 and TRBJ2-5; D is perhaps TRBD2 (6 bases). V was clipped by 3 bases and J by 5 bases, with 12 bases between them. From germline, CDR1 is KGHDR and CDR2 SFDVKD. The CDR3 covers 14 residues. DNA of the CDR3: TGTGCCACCAGTGATCGGGGGTCTCGGGAGACCCAGTACTTC. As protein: CATSDRGSRETQYF.

The CDR3, as DNA: TGTGCCAGCAGCTTTTCCACAGGGTTGGGCGGAGAGACCCAGTACTTC. Its protein product is CASSFSTGLGGETQYF. The rearrangement uses TRBV7-9 and TRBJ2-5; D is perhaps TRBD1 (6 bases). Trimming removed 3 bases from V and 4 bases from J, with 18 bases in between. Per the germline V gene, CDR1 is SEHNR and CDR2 is FQNEAQ (reference sequence). The CDR3 is made up of 16 amino acids. The variable domain in full, completed from reference TRBV7-9 and TRBJ2-5, reads DTGVSQNPRHKITKRGQNVTFRCDPISEHNRLYWYRQTLGQGPEFLTYFQNEAQLEKSRLLSDRFSAERPKGSFSTLEIQRTEQGDSAMYLCASSFSTGLGGETQYFGPGTRLLVL.

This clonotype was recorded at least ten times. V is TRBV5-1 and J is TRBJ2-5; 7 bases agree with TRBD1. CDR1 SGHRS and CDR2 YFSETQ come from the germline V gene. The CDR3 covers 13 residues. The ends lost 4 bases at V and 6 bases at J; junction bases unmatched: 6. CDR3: CASSPDRVQTQYF. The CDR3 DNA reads TGCGCCAGCAGCCCAGACAGGGTCCAGACCCAGTACTTC.

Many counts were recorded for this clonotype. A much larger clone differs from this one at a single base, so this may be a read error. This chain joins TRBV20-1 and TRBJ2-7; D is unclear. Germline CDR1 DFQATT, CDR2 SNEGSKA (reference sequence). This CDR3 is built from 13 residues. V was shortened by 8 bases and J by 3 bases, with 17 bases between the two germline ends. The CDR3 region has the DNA TGCAGTACAATTACTGACGGAAGCTACGAGCAGTACTTC. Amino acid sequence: CSTITDGSYEQYF.

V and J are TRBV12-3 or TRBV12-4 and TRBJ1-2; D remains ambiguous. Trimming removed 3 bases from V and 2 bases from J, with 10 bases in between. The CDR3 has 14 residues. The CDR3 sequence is CASSFSGSNYGYTF. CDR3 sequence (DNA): TGTGCCAGCAGTTTCTCTGGATCCAACTATGGCTACACCTTC.

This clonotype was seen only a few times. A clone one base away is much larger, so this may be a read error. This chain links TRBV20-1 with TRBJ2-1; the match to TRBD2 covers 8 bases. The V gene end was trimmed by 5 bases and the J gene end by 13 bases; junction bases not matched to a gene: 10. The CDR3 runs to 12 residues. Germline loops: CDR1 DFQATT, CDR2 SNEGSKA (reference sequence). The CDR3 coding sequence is TGCAGTGCTTTTTCGGGGGGGGAGACCCAGTTCTTC. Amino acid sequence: CSAFSGGETQFF.

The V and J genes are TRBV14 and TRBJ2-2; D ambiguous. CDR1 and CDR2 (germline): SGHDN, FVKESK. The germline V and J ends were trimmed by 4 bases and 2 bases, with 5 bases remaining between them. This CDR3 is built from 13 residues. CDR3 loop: CASSRQNTGELFF. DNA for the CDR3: TGTGCCAGCAGCCGACAAAACACCGGGGAGCTGTTTTTT.

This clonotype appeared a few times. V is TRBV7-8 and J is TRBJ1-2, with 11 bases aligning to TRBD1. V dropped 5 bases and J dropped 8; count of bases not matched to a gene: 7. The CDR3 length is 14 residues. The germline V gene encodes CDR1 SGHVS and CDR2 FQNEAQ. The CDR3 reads CASSRGQGERGYTF. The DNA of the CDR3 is TGTGCCAGCAGCCGGGGACAGGGGGAGAGGGGCTACACCTTC.

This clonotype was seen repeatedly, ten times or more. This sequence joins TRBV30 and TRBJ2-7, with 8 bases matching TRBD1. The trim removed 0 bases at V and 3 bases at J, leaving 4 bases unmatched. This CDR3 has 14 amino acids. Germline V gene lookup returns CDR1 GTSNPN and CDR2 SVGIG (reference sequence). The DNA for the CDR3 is TGTGCCTGGAGTGTGTCCAGGGGGCGCTACGAGCAGTACTTC. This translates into CAWSVSRGRYEQYF. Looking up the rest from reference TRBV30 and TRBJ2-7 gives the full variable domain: SQTIHQWPATLVQPVGSPLSLECTVEGTSNPNLYWYRQAAGRGLQLLFYSVGIGQISSEVPQNLSASRPQDRQFILSSKKLLLSDSGFYLCAWSVSRGRYEQYFGPGTRLTVT.

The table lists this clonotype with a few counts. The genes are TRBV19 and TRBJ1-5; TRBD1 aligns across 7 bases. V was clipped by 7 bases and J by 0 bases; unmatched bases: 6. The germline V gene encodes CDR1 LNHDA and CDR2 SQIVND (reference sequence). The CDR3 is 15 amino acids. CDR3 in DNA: TGTGCCAGTAAGGGAGGGGGCTTTAGCAATCAGCCCCAGCATTTT. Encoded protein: CASKGGGFSNQPQHF.